A single count supports the clone carrying this T cell receptor (beta chain). These data originate in a study of T cell responses to AZD1222 COVID-19 vaccine. Clones were read by immunoSEQ multiplex PCR, and TCRdb kept only the in-frame ones, dropping some. The table has fewer than 150,000 clones, 86% seen once. The V gene lost 4 bases and the J gene lost 2 bases, with 12 bases spanning the gap. Germline lookup yields CDR1 ENHRY and CDR2 SYGVKD. The CDR3 consists of 15 residues. The chain carries TRBV10-3 and TRBJ1-5; D perhaps matches TRBD1 (6 bases). The source was peripheral blood, collected 28 days after the second AZD1222 dose. The clonotype originates from an adult who received the AZD1222 COVID-19 vaccine. The CDR3 is CAISAEPGGNQPQHF. In nucleotides, the CDR3 is TGTGCCATCAGTGCAGAACCAGGGGGCAATCAGCCCCAGCATTTT.